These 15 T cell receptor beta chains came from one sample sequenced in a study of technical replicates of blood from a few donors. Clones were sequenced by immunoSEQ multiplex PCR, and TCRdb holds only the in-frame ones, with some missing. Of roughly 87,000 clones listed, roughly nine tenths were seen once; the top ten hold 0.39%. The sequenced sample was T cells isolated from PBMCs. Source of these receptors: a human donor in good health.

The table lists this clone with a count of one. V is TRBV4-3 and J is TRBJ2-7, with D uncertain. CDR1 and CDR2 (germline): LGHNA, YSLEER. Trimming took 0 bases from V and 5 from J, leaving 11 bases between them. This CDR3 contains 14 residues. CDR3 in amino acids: CASSQDLSRDEQYF. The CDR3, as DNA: TGCGCCAGCAGCCAAGATCTTAGCCGGGACGAGCAGTACTTC.

The CDR3 coding sequence is TGTGCCAGCAGCCAGGGACTAGCGGGAGGGCCGAGAACCGGGGAGCTGTTTTTT. The encoded protein is CASSQGLAGGPRTGELFF. This chain connects TRBV4-2 to TRBJ2-2; 16 bases match TRBD2. Trimming at V came to 3 bases and at J to 5 bases, leaving 6 bases not matched to a gene. Germline V gene sequence: CDR1 LGHNA, CDR2 YNFKEQ. This CDR3 is 18 amino acids long.

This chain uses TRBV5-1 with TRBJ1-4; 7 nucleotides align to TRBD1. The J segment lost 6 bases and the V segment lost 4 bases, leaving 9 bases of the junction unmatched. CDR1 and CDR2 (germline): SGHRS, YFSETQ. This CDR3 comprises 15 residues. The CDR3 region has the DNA TGCGCCAGCAGCGCCTACAGGGGTAGAGATGAAAAACTGTTTTTT. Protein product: CASSAYRGRDEKLFF. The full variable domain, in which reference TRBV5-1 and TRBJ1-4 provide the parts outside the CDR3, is KAGVTQTPRYLIKTRGQQVTLSCSPISGHRSVSWYQQTPGQGLQFLFEYFSETQRNKGNFPGRFSGRQFSNSRSEMNVSTLELGDSALYLCASSAYRGRDEKLFFGSGTQLSVL.

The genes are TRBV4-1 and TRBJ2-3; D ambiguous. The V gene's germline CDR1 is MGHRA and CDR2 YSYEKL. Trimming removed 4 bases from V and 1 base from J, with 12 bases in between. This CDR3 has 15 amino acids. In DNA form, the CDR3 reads TGCGCCAGCAGCCGCTTACACCTGGGCACAGATACGCAGTATTTT. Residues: CASSRLHLGTDTQYF.

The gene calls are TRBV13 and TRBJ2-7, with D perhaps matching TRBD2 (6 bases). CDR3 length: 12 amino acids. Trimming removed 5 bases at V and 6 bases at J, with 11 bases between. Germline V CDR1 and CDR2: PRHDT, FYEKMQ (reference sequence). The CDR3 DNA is TGTGCCAGCAGCCGGACTAATTCCGAGCAGTACTTC. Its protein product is CASSRTNSEQYF.

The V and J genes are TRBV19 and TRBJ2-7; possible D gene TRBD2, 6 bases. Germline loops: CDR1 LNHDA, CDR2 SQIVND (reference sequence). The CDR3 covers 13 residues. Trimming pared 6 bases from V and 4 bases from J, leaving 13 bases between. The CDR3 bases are TGTGCCAGTAGACGAGGCGGGGCGTACGAGCAGTACTTC. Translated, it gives CASRRGGAYEQYF. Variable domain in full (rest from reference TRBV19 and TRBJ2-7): DGGITQSPKYLFRKEGQNVTLSCEQNLNHDAMYWYRQDPGQGLRLIYYSQIVNDFQKGDIAEGYSVSREKKESFPLTVTSAQKNPTAFYLCASRRGGAYEQYFGPGTRLTVT.

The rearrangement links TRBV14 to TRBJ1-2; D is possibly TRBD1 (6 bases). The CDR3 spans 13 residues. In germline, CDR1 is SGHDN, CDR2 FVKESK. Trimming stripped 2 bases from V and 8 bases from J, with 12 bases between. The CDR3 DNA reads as TGTGCCAGCAGCCAAACAGGGTTCTACGGCTACACCTTC. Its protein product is CASSQTGFYGYTF.

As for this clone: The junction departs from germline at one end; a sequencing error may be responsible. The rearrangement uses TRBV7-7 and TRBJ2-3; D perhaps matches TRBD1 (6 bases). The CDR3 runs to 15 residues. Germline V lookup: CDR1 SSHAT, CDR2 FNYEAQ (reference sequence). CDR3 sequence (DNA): TGTGCTAGCAGCCCTCAGGGGCCGAGACAAGATACGCAGTATTTT. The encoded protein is CASSPQGPRQDTQYF. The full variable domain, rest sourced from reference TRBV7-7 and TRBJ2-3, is GAGVSQSPRYKVTKRGQDVTLRCDPISSHATLYWYQQALGQGPEFLTYFNYEAQPDKSGLPSDRFSAERPEGSISTLTIQRTEQRDSAMYRCASSPQGPRQDTQYFGPGTRLTVL.

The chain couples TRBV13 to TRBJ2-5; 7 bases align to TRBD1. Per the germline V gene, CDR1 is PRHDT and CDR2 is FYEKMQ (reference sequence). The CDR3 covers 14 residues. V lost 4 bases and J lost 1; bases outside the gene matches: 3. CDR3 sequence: CASSYRDSQETQYF. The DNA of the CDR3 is TGTGCCAGCAGCTACCGGGACAGCCAAGAGACCCAGTACTTC.

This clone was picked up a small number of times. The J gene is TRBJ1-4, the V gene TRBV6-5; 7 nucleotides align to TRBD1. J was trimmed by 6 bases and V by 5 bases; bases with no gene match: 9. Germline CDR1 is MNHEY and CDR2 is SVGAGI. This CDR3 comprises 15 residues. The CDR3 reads CASSLTGWGDEKLFF. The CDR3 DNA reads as TGTGCCAGCAGTCTGACAGGGTGGGGAGATGAAAAACTGTTTTTT.

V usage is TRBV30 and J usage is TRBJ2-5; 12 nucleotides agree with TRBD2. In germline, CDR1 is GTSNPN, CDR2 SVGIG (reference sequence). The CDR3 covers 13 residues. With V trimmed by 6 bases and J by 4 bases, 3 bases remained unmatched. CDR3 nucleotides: TGTGCCTGCGGGGGACTAGCGGGAGAGACCCAGTACTTC. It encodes CACGGLAGETQYF.

The CDR3 nucleotides read TGTGCCAGCAGTACTTGGACACCTGGAAACACCATATATTTT. As protein: CASSTWTPGNTIYF. The J gene is TRBJ1-3, the V gene TRBV25-1; tentatively, D is TRBD1 (5 bases). Germline loops: CDR1 MGHDK, CDR2 SYGVNS. This CDR3 contains 14 residues. Between the trimmed V and J ends, which lost 5 bases and 2 bases, there was a span of 10 bases.

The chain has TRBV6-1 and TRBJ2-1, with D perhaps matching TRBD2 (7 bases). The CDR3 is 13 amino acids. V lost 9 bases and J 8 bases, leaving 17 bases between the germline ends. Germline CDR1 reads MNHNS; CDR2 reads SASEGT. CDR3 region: CARGGPGLDEQFF. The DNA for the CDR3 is TGTGCCAGGGGGGGGCCAGGGCTTGATGAGCAGTTCTTC.

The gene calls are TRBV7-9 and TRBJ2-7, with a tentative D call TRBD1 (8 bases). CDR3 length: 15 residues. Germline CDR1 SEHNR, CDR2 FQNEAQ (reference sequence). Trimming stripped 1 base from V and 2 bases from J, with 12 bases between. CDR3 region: CASSLDTGGAYEQYF. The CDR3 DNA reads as TGTGCCAGCAGCTTAGATACAGGGGGGGCCTACGAGCAGTACTTC.

CDR3: CASSVGILSTDTQYF. DNA for the CDR3: TGTGCCAGCAGCGTAGGTATCCTTAGCACAGATACGCAGTATTTT. The genes are TRBV9 and TRBJ2-3; D is unclear. Germline V gene data show CDR1 as SGDLS and CDR2 as YYNGEE. CDR3 length: 15 residues. Trimming took 0 bases from V and 0 from J, leaving 8 bases between them.